One and the same sample provided the 3 T cell receptor beta chains below, sequenced in a study of PD-1 blockade in classical Hodgkin lymphoma. Assay: immunoSEQ multiplex PCR; the TCRdb copy retains only in-frame clones and omits some. Seen here are about 90,000 clones, over 75% observed once, and the top ten hold around 2.7%. Time point described: cycle 4 day 1 (C4D1), after more than five weeks of nivolumab. All trial patients relapsed after autologous stem cell transplantation. The sample here was peripheral blood mononuclear cells (PBMCs), taken before the fourth cycle of nivolumab. The origin of the receptors is a human donor with classical Hodgkin lymphoma.

J is TRBJ1-5 and V is TRBV19, with TRBD1 identical over 7 bases. The junction had 8 bases not matched to a gene; V was cut back by 8 bases and J by 4 bases. The CDR3 loop spans 14 amino acids. CDR1 LNHDA and CDR2 SQIVND come from the germline V gene (reference sequence). CDR3 amino acids: CASPSSGGNQPQHF. The CDR3 DNA is TGTGCCAGTCCATCGTCAGGGGGTAATCAGCCCCAGCATTTT.

This clone turned up a few times. The J gene is TRBJ1-2, the V gene TRBV18; D is possibly TRBD1 (5 bases). Germline loops: CDR1 KGHSH, CDR2 LQKENI. The V end lost 6 bases, the J end lost 4 bases, and 9 bases lay between the germline ends. CDR3 length: 12 residues. Written as DNA, the CDR3 is TGTGCCAGCTCGCTCGACAGCTATGGCTACACCTTC. This codes for CASSLDSYGYTF.

This clone was seen only once. V usage is TRBV9 and J usage is TRBJ2-3; 12 nucleotides match TRBD2. Germline V CDR1 and CDR2: SGDLS, YYNGEE. CDR3 length: 14 amino acids. With V trimmed by 4 bases and J by 5 bases, 2 bases remained unmatched. The CDR3 is CASSSGLAGDTQYF. CDR3 DNA: TGTGCCAGCAGCTCGGGACTAGCGGGAGATACGCAGTATTTT.